This T cell receptor (beta chain) was retrieved from a study of technical replicates of blood from four donors. The CDR3 covers 15 residues. The V gene lost 2 bases and the J gene lost 5 bases, with 14 bases spanning the gap. The germline CDR1 and CDR2 sequences are SGHTS and YDEGEE. Profiled with immunoSEQ multiplex PCR; TCRdb holds only in-frame clones, not every one. Of about 12,000 clones in the sample, roughly 95% were seen once. Source material: PBMCs. The receptor comes from a human donor in good health. This chain uses TRBV5-8 with TRBJ2-1; D is undetermined. CDR3: CASSLLPNPHNEQFF. The DNA of the CDR3 is TGTGCCAGCAGCTTACTCCCAAACCCTCACAATGAGCAGTTCTTC. Complete variable domain (other parts from reference TRBV5-8 and TRBJ2-1): EAGVTQSPTHLIKTRGQQATLRCSPISGHTSVYWYQQALGLGLQFLLWYDEGEERNRGNFPPRFSGRQFPNYSSELNVNALELEDSALYLCASSLLPNPHNEQFFGPGTRLTVL.